These T cell receptor beta chains were read from a single sample in a study of T cell responses to AZD1222 COVID-19 vaccine. Sequencing used immunoSEQ multiplex PCR; TCRdb keeps in-frame clones, though not all of them. The sample yields about 75,000 clones, approximately 89% seen once. Sequencing used peripheral blood, obtained 28 days after the second dose of the MenACWY control vaccine. These receptors were obtained from an adult who received the MenACWY meningococcal vaccine as a control. CDR3s include the opening cysteine and the closing phenylalanine or tryptophan. Fields, in order: V gene, D gene, clone size, J gene, CDR3 DNA, CDR3 protein. A D gene is named only where the DNA matches it firmly. The listing skips clone size in some rows; elsewhere it reads once, few, many or a size class.

>TRBV11-1|TRBD1|NA|TRBJ1-1
TGTGCCAGCAGCTCCGGGACAGGGGGCCAGAACACTGAAGCTTTCTTT
CASSSGTGGQNTEAFF
>TRBV11-3|NA|NA|TRBJ2-5
TGTGCCAGCAGCCGAGGGGGGGCTGTTGGGCGCGAGACCCAGTACTTC
CASSRGGAVGRETQYF
>TRBV28|TRBD1|NA|TRBJ2-7
TGTGCCAGCAGTCGTACAGGGGTGAGGGAGCAGTACTTC
CASSRTGVREQYF
>TRBV5-1|TRBD1|NA|TRBJ2-3
TGCGCCAGCAGCTTGGGGGGACAGCGCACAGATACGCAGTATTTT
CASSLGGQRTDTQYF
>TRBV5-6|TRBD2|NA|TRBJ2-5
TGTGCCAGCAGCTGGCTAGCGGGGGGGCAACAAGAGACCCAGTACTTC
CASSWLAGGQQETQYF
>TRBV20-1|NA|NA|TRBJ1-5
TGCAGTGCTAGTAGGGATAGCAATCAGCCCCAGCATTTT
CSASRDSNQPQHF
>TRBV11-2|TRBD1|NA|TRBJ1-4
TGTGCCAGCAGCCGGGGGACAGGCTTTCGTAATGAAAAACTGTTTTTT
CASSRGTGFRNEKLFF
>TRBV6-5|TRBD1|NA|TRBJ1-4
TGTGCCAGCAGTACCGAGGGGGCGGCGAGAGAAAAACTGTTTTTT
CASSTEGAAREKLFF
>TRBV5-4|TRBD1|NA|TRBJ1-6
TGTGCCAGCAGCCTCCTAAGGGGGCTACGGGATTCACCCCTCCACTTT
CASSLLRGLRDSPLHF
>TRBV7-8|NA|NA|TRBJ1-1
TGTGCCAGCAGCTTAGGGGCGGAGAACACTGAAGCTTTCTTT
CASSLGAENTEAFF
>TRBV29-1|TRBD2|NA|TRBJ2-1
TGCAGCGCCCCCAGTAGCGGGAACAATGAGCAGTTCTTC
CSAPSSGNNEQFF
>TRBV7-6|NA|NA|TRBJ1-1
TGTGCCAGCAGCTTAGGGGGCTCTAACACTGAAGCTTTCTTT
CASSLGGSNTEAFF
>TRBV7-2|NA|NA|TRBJ1-1
TGTGCCAGCAGCCCCAAAGGAACAACAAACACTGAAGCTTTCTTT
CASSPKGTTNTEAFF
>TRBV11-3|TRBD2|NA|TRBJ2-7
TGTGCCAGCAGCTTAGGACTAGCCCACGAGCAGTACTTC
CASSLGLAHEQYF
>TRBV11-2|TRBD1|NA|TRBJ1-1
TGTGCCAGCAGCTTAGCACAGGGGGCAGATAGAATGAACACTGAAGCTTTCTTT
CASSLAQGADRMNTEAFF
>TRBV5-1|NA|NA|TRBJ1-2
TGCGCCAGCAGCCCCGGGGACTCCTATGGCTACACCTTC
CASSPGDSYGYTF
>TRBV7-8|NA|NA|TRBJ2-5
TGTGCCAGCGAAAGCGGAGAGACCCAGTACTTC
CASESGETQYF
>TRBV7-9|NA|NA|TRBJ1-6
TGTGCCAGCAGCTTAGTTACTGGTCAGGGCAGCTCACCCCTCCACTTT
CASSLVTGQGSSPLHF
>TRBV4-2|TRBD1|few|TRBJ1-1
TGTGCCAGCAGCCTTACCAAGGGACAGGGGTACACTGAAGCTTTCTTT
CASSLTKGQGYTEAFF
>TRBV5-1|TRBD1|NA|TRBJ2-7
TGCGCCAGCAGCTACAATATAGGGACAGGGCTCCTGGAGCAGTACTTC
CASSYNIGTGLLEQYF
>TRBV28|NA|NA|TRBJ2-3
TGTGCCAGCAGTTTCCTATCATCGCACAGTGATGCGGGCAGGGATACGCAGTATTTT
CASSFLSSHSDAGRDTQYF
>TRBV10-3|NA|few|TRBJ1-5
TGTGCCATCAGTGAGTCGGCGGCAGGGGATCAGCCCCAGCATTTT
CAISESAAGDQPQHF
>TRBV19|TRBD1|NA|TRBJ1-1
TGTGCCAGTGGAGGGACAGGGATCACTGAAGCTTTCTTT
CASGGTGITEAFF
>TRBV2|NA|NA|TRBJ1-4
TGTGCCAGCAGTGAAGGTCAGGGGCAATGGGAAAAACTGTTTTTT
CASSEGQGQWEKLFF
>TRBV5-5|NA|NA|TRBJ1-2
TGTGCCAGCAGCTTGGGGGGTCGGATTGGCTACACCTTC
CASSLGGRIGYTF
>TRBV6-5|TRBD1|NA|TRBJ1-5
TGTGCCAGCAGGACCACAGGGGTAAGCAATCAGCCCCAGCATTTT
CASRTTGVSNQPQHF
>TRBV19|NA|NA|TRBJ1-1
TGTGCCAGTCTACAGGGAGGACGGACTGAAGCTTTCTTT
CASLQGGRTEAFF
>TRBV18|TRBD2|NA|TRBJ2-5
TGTGCCAGCTCACCTATGAGCGGGAACAGAGAGACCCAGTACTTC
CASSPMSGNRETQYF
>TRBV30|TRBD1|once|TRBJ1-1
TGTGCCTGGGACAGGGGGCTTTCGGACACTGAAGCTTTCTTT
CAWDRGLSDTEAFF
>TRBV6-1|NA|NA|TRBJ2-1
TGTGCCAGCAGTCGGGAGTATGAGCAGTTCTTC
CASSREYEQFF
>TRBV19|NA|NA|TRBJ1-3
TGTGCCAGTAGTATAACGACAGGTTCCTCTGGAAACACCATATATTTT
CASSITTGSSGNTIYF
>TRBV28|NA|once|TRBJ2-7
TGTGCCACCTACGAGACAGGTGTCACCTACGAGCAGTACTTC
CATYETGVTYEQYF
>TRBV5-4|NA|NA|TRBJ2-5
TGTGCCAGCAGCCCGGGCCAAGAGACCCAGTACTTC
CASSPGQETQYF
>TRBV5-1|NA|NA|TRBJ1-4
TGCGCCAGCAGCCTAGCCGGGCCCCGGGATGAAAAACTGTTTTTT
CASSLAGPRDEKLFF
>TRBV7-2|NA|few|TRBJ2-2
TGTGCCAGCACGGAGCGGTCGAACACCGGGGAGCTGTTTTTT
CASTERSNTGELFF
>TRBV7-9|NA|NA|TRBJ2-5
TGTGCCAGCGACTCAAATCAGGGTCAAGAGACCCAGTACTTC
CASDSNQGQETQYF
>TRBV19|TRBD2|NA|TRBJ2-3
TGTGCCAGTAGTATAGATGGCGGGGGGGGCACAGATACGCAGTATTTT
CASSIDGGGGTDTQYF
>TRBV29-1|TRBD2|NA|TRBJ2-7
TGCAGCTTCAGGACTAGCGGGGGCTACGAGCAGTACTTC
CSFRTSGGYEQYF
>TRBV15|NA|NA|TRBJ2-1
TGTGCCACCAGCCGCGGAAGAGGTTCCTACAATGAGCAGTTCTTC
CATSRGRGSYNEQFF
>TRBV6-6|TRBD1|NA|TRBJ2-5
TGTGCCAGCAGTAAGCAAGACAGGGGCCAAGAGACCCAGTACTTC
CASSKQDRGQETQYF
>TRBV30|TRBD2|NA|TRBJ2-1
TGTGCCTGGAGTGTACTTCTAGCGGGGGGCATCAGCTCCTACAATGAGCAGTTCTTC
CAWSVLLAGGISSYNEQFF
>TRBV2|NA|NA|TRBJ2-7
TGTGCCAGCAGTGAGCTTACAGGGCGGCCTTACGAGCAGTACTTC
CASSELTGRPYEQYF
>TRBV24-1|TRBD2|NA|TRBJ2-3
TGTGCCACCAGTGAGTCAGGGAGGGGAGATACGCAGTATTTT
CATSESGRGDTQYF
>TRBV11-2|NA|once|TRBJ1-1
TGTGCCAGCAGCTCATCGACCGGAGCCACTGAAGCTTTCTTT
CASSSSTGATEAFF
>TRBV6-1|NA|NA|TRBJ1-6
TGTGCCAGCAGTGAGAGTTCCGGGGGTTCGGCCCTCCACTTT
CASSESSGGSALHF
>TRBV19|NA|NA|TRBJ1-1
TGTGCCAGTAGCCCTAGACCGGCAGGGATGAACACTGAAGCTTTCTTT
CASSPRPAGMNTEAFF
>TRBV5-6|NA|NA|TRBJ2-6
TGTGCCAGCAGGCCAGGACGGGACTCTGGGGCCAACGTCCTGACTTTC
CASRPGRDSGANVLTF
>TRBV5-4|NA|once|TRBJ1-2
TGTGCCAGCAGCTTGGGTACTGGGGGCTACACCTTC
CASSLGTGGYTF
>TRBV5-5|NA|once|TRBJ1-4
TGTGCCAGCAGCCCGATCTACAGTAATATAGAAAAACTGTTTTTT
CASSPIYSNIEKLFF
>TRBV6-1|NA|NA|TRBJ1-1
TGTGCCAGCAGTGACCAGGGCAGGGCGAACACTGAAGCTTTCTTT
CASSDQGRANTEAFF
>TRBV9|NA|NA|TRBJ1-3
TGTGCCAGCAGCGTAGGAGAGAACCGACCTTCCGGAAACACCATATATTTT
CASSVGENRPSGNTIYF
>TRBV19|NA|NA|TRBJ1-4
TGTGCCAGTAGTATGAGTCCGGATGGGGGATTTGATGAAAAACTGTTTTTT
CASSMSPDGGFDEKLFF
>TRBV18|NA|NA|TRBJ2-3
TGTGCCAGCTCACCGCGGTCCCGGGATTCCTCCATCGGCACAGATACGCAGTATTTT
CASSPRSRDSSIGTDTQYF
>TRBV5-1|TRBD1|NA|TRBJ1-4
TGCGCCAGCCAGGAGACAGGGGTTTCAGAAAAACTGTTTTTT
CASQETGVSEKLFF